Each of the 32 T cell receptor beta chains below was sequenced from the same sample in a study of shared clonotypes between healthy human individuals. Method: immunoSEQ multiplex PCR; TCRdb's copy keeps in-frame clones and lacks some. The sample contains 2 million to 3 million clones, 93% of which appear only once. Sequencing was performed on naive CD4+ T cells from PBMCs. Sample subset: CD45RA+ positively selected. Receptors originate from a man between 18 and 29 years old in good health. Some clones in this sample may be carry-over from other donors' samples.

The chain combines TRBV6-4 with TRBJ2-3, with 10 bases that match TRBD2. The V segment lost 2 bases and the J segment 5 bases; nucleotides outside the gene matches: 10. Germline CDR1 is MRHNA and CDR2 is SNTAGT. CDR3 length equals 17 residues. CDR3 nucleotides: TGTGCCAGCAGTGACGGGGTTCGAGCGGGAGGGAAAGATACGCAGTATTTT. It encodes CASSDGVRAGGKDTQYF.

In this sample, this clone turned up a few times. The V gene is TRBV7-2, the J gene TRBJ1-2; D unclear. The CDR3 runs 14 residues. The V and J ends lost 1 base and 2 bases respectively, with 8 bases between them. The germline V gene encodes CDR1 SGHTA and CDR2 FQGNSA. The CDR3 spells CASSLEGLNYGYTF. The DNA of the CDR3 is TGTGCCAGCAGCTTAGAGGGTCTGAACTATGGCTACACCTTC.

This chain connects TRBV5-8 to TRBJ2-7; D unresolved. This CDR3 has 13 residues. V gave up 6 bases and J gave up 6 bases, with 16 bases separating them. Germline CDR1 reads SGHTS; CDR2 reads YDEGEE. CDR3 sequence: CASTRVPAREQYF. The CDR3 DNA is TGTGCCAGCACCCGCGTCCCAGCTCGCGAGCAGTACTTC.

Remarks on this clone: Other DNA sequences in this specimen translate into the identical CDR3. The chain has TRBV19 and TRBJ1-2; no firm D call. The V and J ends lost 3 bases and 2 bases respectively, with 4 bases between them. Per the germline V gene, CDR1 is LNHDA and CDR2 is SQIVND (reference sequence). The length of the CDR3 is 12 residues. The CDR3 loop reads CASSMRNYGYTF. The CDR3 coding sequence is TGTGCCAGTAGTATGAGGAACTATGGCTACACCTTC.

V and J are TRBV2 and TRBJ2-2; 9 nucleotides align to TRBD2. Germline V gene sequence: CDR1 SNHLY, CDR2 FYNNEI. The V gene end was trimmed by 6 bases and the J gene end by 1 base; junction bases not matched to a gene: 6. The CDR3 covers 16 residues. The DNA of the CDR3 is TGTGCCAGCAGGGGCGCTAGCGGGAAGAACACCGGGGAGCTGTTTTTT. Amino acids: CASRGASGKNTGELFF.

CDR3 in DNA: TGTGCCAGCAGTTTGTTTTTCGTTGGAGGGGGCGAAGAGACCCAGTACTTC. Translated, it gives CASSLFFVGGGEETQYF. The V gene is TRBV28, the J gene TRBJ2-5, with D possibly being TRBD1 (7 bases). There are 17 residues in the CDR3. Trimming cost V 3 bases and J 3 bases, with 20 bases left between them. The germline CDR1 and CDR2 sequences are MDHEN and SYDVKM.

This chain joins TRBV7-9 and TRBJ2-1; a weak D match, TRBD2 (6 bases). The CDR3 is made up of 17 amino acids. The V end lost 1 base, the J end lost 2 bases, and 15 bases lay between the germline ends. The germline V gene encodes CDR1 SEHNR and CDR2 FQNEAQ (reference sequence). CDR3 in DNA: TGTGCCAGCAGCTTAGGACGGCTAGCGCTGACCTACAATGAGCAGTTCTTC. This encodes CASSLGRLALTYNEQFF.

J is TRBJ2-3 and V is TRBV23-1; 7 bases are shared with TRBD1. TRBV23-1 is an ORF for which the function is uncertain. This CDR3 spans 14 amino acids. V shed 7 bases and J 0 bases; nucleotides not matched to a gene: 4. For the CDR3, the DNA is TGCGCCAGCACCACGGGACAGAGCACAGATACGCAGTATTTT. It specifies CASTTGQSTDTQYF.

The V gene is TRBV9, the J gene TRBJ1-2; D is perhaps TRBD1 (6 bases). The CDR3 sequence is 13 residues long. CDR1 SGDLS and CDR2 YYNGEE come from the germline V gene. Trimming pared 4 bases from V and 7 bases from J, leaving 14 bases between. Written as DNA, the CDR3 is TGTGCCAGCAGCCCCCGACAGGAGGGTGGCTACACCTTC. This gives the protein CASSPRQEGGYTF.

The chain carries TRBV5-1 and TRBJ2-1; 8 bases align to TRBD2. The CDR3 loop spans 16 amino acids. CDR1 is SGHRS, CDR2 YFSETQ, per germline. V trimming: 3 bases; J trimming: 10 bases; junction bases outside the gene matches: 15. In nucleotides, the CDR3 is TGCGCCAGCAGCTCCCTCCCAGCGGGAGTCGAAGAGGAGCAGTTCTTC. This sequence encodes CASSSLPAGVEEEQFF. Supplemented by reference TRBV5-1 and TRBJ2-1, the full variable domain reads KAGVTQTPRYLIKTRGQQVTLSCSPISGHRSVSWYQQTPGQGLQFLFEYFSETQRNKGNFPGRFSGRQFSNSRSEMNVSTLELGDSALYLCASSSLPAGVEEEQFFGPGTRLTVL.

V is TRBV7-2 and J is TRBJ1-1; 9 bases match TRBD1. The ends lost 5 bases at V and 4 bases at J; junction bases unmatched: 5. Germline loops: CDR1 SGHTA, CDR2 FQGNSA. The CDR3 contains 14 residues. CDR3 protein: CASSLRTGVTEAFF. The CDR3 coding sequence is TGTGCCAGCAGCCTGAGGACAGGGGTCACTGAAGCTTTCTTT.

This chain joins TRBV21-1 and TRBJ1-5. TRBV21-1 is an annotated pseudogene. The CDR3 loop spans 17 amino acids. In nucleotides, the CDR3 is TGTGCCAGCAGCAAAGGTGGGCCAGGCGGGAGCAATCAGCCCCAGCATTTT. Amino acids: CASSKGGPGGSNQPQHF.

The chain combines TRBV14 with TRBJ1-4; TRBD1 is a possible D gene (6 bases). The CDR3 runs 15 residues. The V gene's germline CDR1 is SGHDN and CDR2 FVKESK. V dropped 3 bases and J dropped 0 bases, with 8 bases sitting between them. The CDR3 loop reads CASSHRQATNEKLFF. CDR3 nucleotide sequence: TGTGCCAGCAGCCATCGACAGGCAACTAATGAAAAACTGTTTTTT.

This chain links TRBV10-3 with TRBJ1-1, with 7 nucleotides matching TRBD1. The V gene's germline CDR1 is ENHRY and CDR2 SYGVKD. This CDR3 region has 14 residues. The junction had 9 bases not matched to a gene; V was cut back by 6 bases and J by 5 bases. The CDR3 is CAIRDRVGETEAFF. The DNA for the CDR3 is TGTGCCATCAGAGACAGGGTAGGGGAGACTGAAGCTTTCTTT.

In regard to this clone: This sample includes further DNA sequences coding for the same CDR3. The chain is built from TRBV5-1 and TRBJ1-1; D is unclear. This CDR3 spans 13 amino acids. Germline-derived CDR1 and CDR2 are SGHRS and YFSETQ. Trimming left V 1 base short and J 0 bases short, with 4 bases between. CDR3 protein: CASSLSLNTEAFF. The CDR3 DNA sequence: TGCGCCAGCAGCTTGTCCCTGAACACTGAAGCTTTCTTT.

As for this clone: The sample carries other DNA sequences with the same CDR3. The chain combines TRBV29-1 with TRBJ1-1; D ambiguous. V dropped 5 bases and J dropped 0 bases, with 10 bases sitting between them. The CDR3 consists of 13 residues. Germline loops: CDR1 SQVTM, CDR2 ANQGSEA. The CDR3 coding sequence is TGCAGCGTTCGGTCGGACTTGAACACTGAAGCTTTCTTT. This sequence encodes CSVRSDLNTEAFF.

This clone has a handful of counts. The same CDR3 can be traced to other DNA sequences in this sample. The rearrangement joins TRBV5-1 to TRBJ2-1, with D hard to call. The CDR3 runs to 11 residues. Germline V gene lookup returns CDR1 SGHRS and CDR2 YFSETQ. Trimming cost V 2 bases and J 6 bases, with 3 bases left between them. CDR3 sequence (DNA): TGCGCCAGCAGCTTAAGCAATGAGCAGTTCTTC. It codes for CASSLSNEQFF.

The chain recombines TRBV5-1 with TRBJ2-7; D is undetermined. CDR1 is SGHRS, CDR2 YFSETQ, per germline. This CDR3 comprises 14 residues. V lost 1 base to trimming and J lost 0 bases, with 8 bases between them. CDR3 bases: TGCGCCAGCAGCTTGCAGACGGACTCCTACGAGCAGTACTTC. Translated, it gives CASSLQTDSYEQYF.

To note about this clone: Other DNA sequences of this sample code for an identical CDR3. The rearrangement uses TRBV18 and TRBJ2-1; TRBD2 aligns across 13 bases. CDR3 length: 15 amino acids. V was clipped by 2 bases and J by 5 bases; unmatched bases: 0. Germline CDR1 reads KGHSH; CDR2 reads LQKENI. CDR3 in amino acids: CASSPGLAGDNEQFF. DNA of the CDR3: TGTGCCAGCTCACCAGGACTAGCGGGAGACAATGAGCAGTTCTTC.

Worth noting for this clone: At one end the junction does not follow the germline gene, possibly because of a read error. The rearrangement links TRBV10-2 to TRBJ2-7; no definite D call. The CDR3 length is 15 residues. Looked up from germline, CDR1 is WSHSY and CDR2 is SAAADI. The CDR3, as DNA: TGCGCCACCAGTAACATGGAGTCACGACCCTACGAGCAGTACTTC. Translation gives CATSNMESRPYEQYF.

The count of this clone is one. The chain is built from TRBV7-9 and TRBJ2-7; 10 bases match TRBD2. Germline V gene lookup returns CDR1 SEHNR and CDR2 FQNEAQ (reference sequence). J lost 5 bases, V lost 5 bases, and 9 bases had no gene match. The CDR3 is 15 residues long. CDR3 residues: CASSPPGLAFHEQYF. The CDR3 DNA reads TGTGCCAGCAGCCCTCCGGGACTAGCGTTTCACGAGCAGTACTTC.

The chain recombines TRBV5-8 with TRBJ2-1; 9 nucleotides agree with TRBD2. The CDR3 is 15 residues long. The germline V gene has CDR1 SGHTS and CDR2 YDEGEE. V lost 3 bases and J lost 4; bases outside the gene matches: 5. CDR3 in amino acids: CASSWGLAGYNEQFF. DNA of the CDR3: TGTGCCAGCAGCTGGGGGCTAGCGGGGTACAATGAGCAGTTCTTC.

V usage is TRBV6-4 and J usage is TRBJ2-2; 7 nucleotides align to TRBD2. Germline CDR1 is MRHNA and CDR2 is SNTAGT. The CDR3 is made up of 15 amino acids. V lost 5 bases and J lost 1; bases outside the gene matches: 4. The CDR3 protein is CASSLASGNTGELFF. Written as DNA, the CDR3 is TGTGCCAGCAGTCTTGCTAGCGGGAACACCGGGGAGCTGTTTTTT.

This sequence joins TRBV7-6 and TRBJ2-5; 10 nucleotides match TRBD1. The ends lost 5 bases at V and 5 bases at J; junction bases unmatched: 2. Germline CDR1 is SGHVS and CDR2 is FNYEAQ. The CDR3 runs 13 residues. CDR3 amino acids: CASSRQGAETQYF. The CDR3, as DNA: TGTGCCAGCAGCCGACAGGGGGCCGAGACCCAGTACTTC.

As regards this clone: A clone one base away is much larger, so this may be a read error. Different DNA sequences within this sample yield the same CDR3. The J gene is TRBJ1-2, the V gene TRBV10-3; D call uncertain. The germline gives CDR1 ENHRY, CDR2 SYGVKD. The CDR3 sequence is 12 residues long. With 3 bases removed from V and 2 bases from J, the gap between germline ends came to 4 bases. The CDR3 DNA reads as TGTGCCATCAGTGACAGGAACTATGGCTACACCTTC. Residues: CAISDRNYGYTF.

The CDR3 DNA is TGTGCCAGCAGCTATCCGGGGACCAACTATGGCTACACCTTC. Amino acids: CASSYPGTNYGYTF. This chain links TRBV5-5 with TRBJ1-2, with D possibly being TRBD1 (5 bases). Germline CDR1 is SGHKS and CDR2 is YYEKEE (reference sequence). CDR3 length equals 14 residues. Trimming stripped 3 bases from V and 2 bases from J, with 11 bases between.

The V and J genes are TRBV16 and TRBJ1-1; 11 bases line up with TRBD1. Germline V gene sequence: CDR1 KGHSY, CDR2 FQNENV. The CDR3 is made up of 18 amino acids. Germline trimming cut 0 bases from V and 1 base from J; bases unmatched to any gene: 7. The CDR3 region is CASSQSVGQGAGNTEAFF. The CDR3 nucleotides are TGTGCCAGCAGCCAATCTGTAGGACAGGGGGCCGGGAACACTGAAGCTTTCTTT.

The V and J genes are TRBV5-6 and TRBJ2-7, with TRBD2 matching over 11 bases. V shed 0 bases, J shed 3 bases, and the junction held 5 bases outside the gene matches. Germline V gene sequence: CDR1 SGHDT, CDR2 YYEEEE. The CDR3 is made up of 16 amino acids. The CDR3 DNA follows: TGTGCCAGCAGCTTGGGGGTAGCGGGAGGGTACTACGAGCAGTACTTC. Amino acid sequence: CASSLGVAGGYYEQYF.

This rearrangement joins TRBV5-1 to TRBJ2-3; D possibly corresponds to TRBD1 (5 bases). CDR1 and CDR2 from the germline V gene are SGHRS and YFSETQ. V was trimmed by 5 bases and J by 2 bases, leaving 12 bases between them. This CDR3 has 14 amino acids. The CDR3 loop reads CASRDNAATDTQYF. The CDR3 region has the DNA TGCGCCAGCAGGGACAATGCGGCCACAGATACGCAGTATTTT.

A remark on this clone: Additional DNA sequences in this sample encode the identical CDR3. J is TRBJ1-5 and V is TRBV30, with D hard to call. This CDR3 contains 11 residues. Trimming removed 5 bases from V and 4 bases from J, with 6 bases in between. CDR1 GTSNPN and CDR2 SVGIG come from the germline V gene (reference sequence). The CDR3 sequence: CAWGQNQPQHF. Here the CDR3 DNA reads TGTGCCTGGGGCCAGAATCAGCCCCAGCATTTT.

The chain combines TRBV7-6 with TRBJ2-1; D not resolved. Germline V gene data show CDR1 as SGHVS and CDR2 as FNYEAQ. This CDR3 spans 12 amino acids. V was clipped by 5 bases and J by 8 bases, with 10 bases between them. In nucleotides, the CDR3 is TGTGCCAGCAGCCCCTTCATGGATGAGCAGTTCTTC. This encodes CASSPFMDEQFF.

J is TRBJ2-7 and V is TRBV5-6; D unresolved. Trimming left V 1 base short and J 7 bases short, with 9 bases between. Germline CDR1 reads SGHDT; CDR2 reads YYEEEE. The CDR3 length is 12 residues. The CDR3, as DNA: TGTGCCAGCAGCTTGTTTGTTGGGGAGCAGTACTTC. It yields the protein CASSLFVGEQYF. The entire variable domain, with the rest obtained from reference TRBV5-6 and TRBJ2-7, is as follows: DAGVTQSPTHLIKTRGQQVTLRCSPKSGHDTVSWYQQALGQGPQFIFQYYEEEERQRGNFPDRFSGHQFPNYSSELNVNALLLGDSALYLCASSLFVGEQYFGPGTRLTVT.